The clone carrying this TCR beta chain was recorded a few times. Its target is not known. Trimming left V 5 bases short and J 6 bases short, with 9 bases between. The CDR3 extends over 12 amino acids. Germline-derived CDR1 and CDR2 are LNHDA and SQIVND (reference sequence). This sample is drawn from a study of metastatic and nonmetastatic thyroid tumors. Study information: Across peripheral blood and tumor or nodule tissue samples taken from malignant and benign thyroid patients, the repertoires were compared with one another.

Thyroid surgery took place with no prior treatment in any patient. Study-wide results and caveats: Malignant thyroid tumors reportedly exceeded benign nodules significantly in TCR beta diversity, with the difference appearing in blood and tumor.

TCRdb re-analyzed the PCR reads through MiXCR. This sample has about 14,000 clones, with approximately 3.8% found just once. The chain recombines TRBV19 with TRBJ2-3; D unclear. The source is a female donor with papillary thyroid cancer or a benign thyroid nodule (not recorded which). Some clones in this sample may be carry-over from other donors' samples. The sample consisted of tumor tissue. CDR3 DNA: TGTGCCAGTAGTTTATCTAGGGATACGCAGTATTTT. This codes for CASSLSRDTQYF. The whole variable domain, filled in from reference TRBV19 and TRBJ2-3, reads DGGITQSPKYLFRKEGQNVTLSCEQNLNHDAMYWYRQDPGQGLRLIYYSQIVNDFQKGDIAEGYSVSREKKESFPLTVTSAQKNPTAFYLCASSLSRDTQYFGPGTRLTVL.